The TCR beta chain described here comes from a study of vaccination effects on CD4 cells after COVID-19. Profiled with immunoSEQ multiplex PCR; TCRdb holds only in-frame clones, not every one. Among roughly 61,000 clones listed, 81% were seen once. Viral peptide pools were used in the ViraFEST assay to expand antigen-specific CD4+ T cells, and sequencing came afterward. Isolation of CD4+ T cells took place after about nine days of culture. Details on this clone: The target antigen is unknown.

Per the germline V gene, CDR1 is KGHDR and CDR2 is SFDVKD. The length of the CDR3 is 16 residues. V gave up 5 bases and J gave up 3 bases; unmatched junction bases: 7. This specimen consisted of CD4+ T cells from PBMCs cultured with HCoV-229E spike peptides, obtained before COVID-19 vaccination. This TCR came from a human donor who received a COVID-19 vaccine. The chain uses TRBV24-1 and TRBJ1-3; 9 bases agree with TRBD1. In nucleotides, the CDR3 is TGTGCCACCAGTGCCGCGGGACAGGGATTTGGAAACACCATATATTTT. It codes for CATSAAGQGFGNTIYF.